This TCR beta chain was recovered during a study of control samples from healthy donors and cancer patients. V was trimmed by 4 bases and J by 1 base, leaving 15 bases between them. The CDR3 consists of 16 residues. Germline assignment: CDR1 MGHRA and CDR2 YSYEKL. Assay used: immunoSEQ multiplex PCR; TCRdb lists only in-frame clones, some missing. In the table there are 95,000 to 120,000 clones, approximately 84% of which are singletons. This chain connects TRBV4-1 to TRBJ2-3; tentatively, D is TRBD1 (6 bases). The sequenced sample consisted of blood. This receptor was taken from a man younger than 35 in good health. As DNA, the CDR3 is TGCGCCAGCAGCCTCGGGACACTAGTAGGCACAGATACGCAGTATTTT. It codes for CASSLGTLVGTDTQYF.